This T cell receptor beta chain was identified in a study of beta chain features in type 1 diabetes. Points from the study as a whole: TCRB CDR3s were moderately but significantly shorter in Type 1 diabetes patients in all four CD4+ subsets.

As to this clone: The antigen is undetermined. Other nucleotide sequences in the sample specify the same CDR3.

Every bit of the isolated RNA underwent reverse transcription, so sequencing read expressed TCRB transcripts. An average of roughly 4 million reads was obtained for naive, central memory and regulatory T cell samples. The data were produced by immunoSEQ multiplex PCR, yet TCRdb's version contains in-frame clones alone and is incomplete. The sample includes 640,000 or so clones, roughly an eighth seen only once; the top ten take less than 0.04%. CD4+ cells of the naive, central memory, regulatory and stem cell-like memory types were sorted via CD45RO/CCR7/CD25/CD127/CD95/CD27. V was clipped by 4 bases and J by 4 bases, with 7 bases between them. This CDR3 region has 11 residues. Germline assignment: CDR1 SQVTM and CDR2 ANQGSEA.

The receptor was isolated from a man younger than 35 with type 1 diabetes. The sample comprised naive CD4+ T cells from blood. The chain carries TRBV29-1 and TRBJ1-1, with a weak D call TRBD1 (5 bases). The CDR3 loop reads CSVGGGTEAFF. CDR3 DNA sequence: TGCAGCGTTGGTGGGGGCACTGAAGCTTTCTTT. The variable domain in full, with the rest retrieved from reference TRBV29-1 and TRBJ1-1, is SAVISQKPSRDICQRGTSLTIQCQVDSQVTMMFWYRQQPGQSLTLIATANQGSEATYESGFVIDKFPISRPNLTFSTLTVSNMSPEDSSIYLCSVGGGTEAFFGQGTRLTVV.